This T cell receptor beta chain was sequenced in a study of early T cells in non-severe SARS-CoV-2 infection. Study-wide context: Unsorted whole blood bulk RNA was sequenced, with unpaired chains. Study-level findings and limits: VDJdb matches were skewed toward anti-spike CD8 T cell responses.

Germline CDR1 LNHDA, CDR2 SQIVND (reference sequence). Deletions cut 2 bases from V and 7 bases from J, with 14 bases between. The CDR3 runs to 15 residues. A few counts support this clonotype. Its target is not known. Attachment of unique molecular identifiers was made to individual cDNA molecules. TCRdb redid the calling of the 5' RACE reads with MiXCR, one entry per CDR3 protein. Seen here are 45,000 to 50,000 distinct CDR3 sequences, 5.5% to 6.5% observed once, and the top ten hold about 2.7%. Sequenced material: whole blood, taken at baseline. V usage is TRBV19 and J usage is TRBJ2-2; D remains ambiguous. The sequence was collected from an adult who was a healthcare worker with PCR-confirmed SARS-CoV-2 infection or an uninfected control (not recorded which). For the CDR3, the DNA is TGTGCCAGTAGTATATCTTACTTGTGGGTCGGGGAGCTGTTTTTT. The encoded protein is CASSISYLWVGELFF.